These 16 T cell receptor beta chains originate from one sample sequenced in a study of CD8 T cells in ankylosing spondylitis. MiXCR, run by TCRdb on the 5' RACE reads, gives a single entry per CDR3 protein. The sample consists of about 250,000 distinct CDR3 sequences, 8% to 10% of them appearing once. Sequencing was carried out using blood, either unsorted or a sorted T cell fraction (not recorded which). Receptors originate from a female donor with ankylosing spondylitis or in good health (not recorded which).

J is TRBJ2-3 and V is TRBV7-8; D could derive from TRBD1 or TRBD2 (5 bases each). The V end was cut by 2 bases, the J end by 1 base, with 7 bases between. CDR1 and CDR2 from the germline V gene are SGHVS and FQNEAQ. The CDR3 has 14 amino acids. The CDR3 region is CASSLWDGTDTQYF. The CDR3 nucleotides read TGTGCCAGCAGCTTATGGGACGGCACAGATACGCAGTATTTT.

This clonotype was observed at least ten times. The CDR3 is CASSPGTGKAFF. The CDR3 DNA reads TGTGCCAGCAGTCCAGGGACGGGGAAAGCTTTCTTT. The gene calls are TRBV27 and TRBJ1-1; D possibly corresponds to TRBD1 (5 bases). V shed 5 bases and J shed 9 bases, with 13 bases lying between them. The CDR3 runs to 12 residues. From germline, CDR1 is MNHEY and CDR2 SMNVEV (reference sequence).

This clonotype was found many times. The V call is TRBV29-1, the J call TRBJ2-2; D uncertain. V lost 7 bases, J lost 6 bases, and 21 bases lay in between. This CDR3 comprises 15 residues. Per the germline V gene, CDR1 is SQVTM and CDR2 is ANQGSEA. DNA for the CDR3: TGCAGCGCTGCCCTGGGTCCACTCCCATCCGGGGAGCTGTTTTTT. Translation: CSAALGPLPSGELFF.

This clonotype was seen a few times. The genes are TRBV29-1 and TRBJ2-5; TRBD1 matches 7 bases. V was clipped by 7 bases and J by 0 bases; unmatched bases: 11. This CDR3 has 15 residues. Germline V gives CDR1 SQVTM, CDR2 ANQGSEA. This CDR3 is CSAEGATPYQETQYF. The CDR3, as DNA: TGCAGCGCCGAGGGGGCAACCCCGTACCAAGAGACCCAGTACTTC. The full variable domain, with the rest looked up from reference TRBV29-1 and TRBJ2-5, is SAVISQKPSRDICQRGTSLTIQCQVDSQVTMMFWYRQQPGQSLTLIATANQGSEATYESGFVIDKFPISRPNLTFSTLTVSNMSPEDSSIYLCSAEGATPYQETQYFGPGTRLLVL.

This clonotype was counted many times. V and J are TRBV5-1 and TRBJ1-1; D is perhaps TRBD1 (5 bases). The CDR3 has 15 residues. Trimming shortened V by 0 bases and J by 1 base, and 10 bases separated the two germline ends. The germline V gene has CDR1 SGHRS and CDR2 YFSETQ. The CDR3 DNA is TGCGCCAGCAGCTTGGAGGACACCCCGAACACTGAAGCTTTCTTT. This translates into CASSLEDTPNTEAFF.

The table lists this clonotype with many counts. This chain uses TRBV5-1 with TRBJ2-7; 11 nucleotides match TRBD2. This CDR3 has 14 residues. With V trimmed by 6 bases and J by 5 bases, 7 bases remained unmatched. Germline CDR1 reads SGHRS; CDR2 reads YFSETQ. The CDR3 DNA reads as TGCGCCAGCATGGGTCTAGCGGGAGGCGACGAGCAGTACTTC. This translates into CASMGLAGGDEQYF.

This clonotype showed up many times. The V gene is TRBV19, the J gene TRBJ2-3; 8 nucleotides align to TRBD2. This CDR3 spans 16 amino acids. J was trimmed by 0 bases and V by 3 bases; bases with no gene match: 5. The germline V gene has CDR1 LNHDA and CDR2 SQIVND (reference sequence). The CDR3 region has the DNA TGTGCCAGTAGTATGTTGCGGGAGGTCAGCACAGATACGCAGTATTTT. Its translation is CASSMLREVSTDTQYF.

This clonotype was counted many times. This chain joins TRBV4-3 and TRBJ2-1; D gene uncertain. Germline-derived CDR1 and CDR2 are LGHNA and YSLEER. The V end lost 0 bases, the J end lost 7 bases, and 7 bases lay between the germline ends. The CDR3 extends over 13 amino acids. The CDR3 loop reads CASSQDGRNEQFF. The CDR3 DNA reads TGCGCCAGCAGCCAAGACGGCAGAAATGAGCAGTTCTTC.

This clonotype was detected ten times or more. For the CDR3, the DNA is TGCGCCAGCGTACCGCCAGGGGCTAACTATGGCTACACCTTC. Translation: CASVPPGANYGYTF. This chain links TRBV10-1 with TRBJ1-2; a weak D match, TRBD1 (6 bases). Germline loops: CDR1 WNHNN, CDR2 SYGVQD (reference sequence). The V gene lost 8 bases and the J gene lost 0 bases, with 13 bases spanning the gap. This CDR3 has 14 residues.

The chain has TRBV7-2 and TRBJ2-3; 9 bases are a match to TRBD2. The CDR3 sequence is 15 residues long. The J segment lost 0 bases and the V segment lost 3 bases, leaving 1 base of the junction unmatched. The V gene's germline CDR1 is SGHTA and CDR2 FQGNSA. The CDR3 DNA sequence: TGTGCCAGCAGCTTCGCGGGAGGGAGCACAGATACGCAGTATTTT. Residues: CASSFAGGSTDTQYF.

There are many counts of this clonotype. The CDR3, as DNA: TGTGCCAGCAGCTTAGGCCCGGGACAGGGGTACAATGAGCAGTTCTTC. Translating it yields CASSLGPGQGYNEQFF. This rearrangement joins TRBV13 to TRBJ2-1, with TRBD1 identical over 10 bases. The CDR3 runs 16 residues. CDR1 is PRHDT, CDR2 FYEKMQ, per germline (reference sequence). V lost 0 bases to trimming and J lost 4 bases; unmatched junction nucleotides: 3.

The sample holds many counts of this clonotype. CDR3 amino acids: CASRVGTGVFQPQHF. CDR3 nucleotides: TGTGCCAGCAGGGTCGGGACAGGGGTTTTTCAGCCCCAGCATTTT. This chain connects TRBV2 to TRBJ1-5; 10 bases are a match to TRBD1. V gave up 6 bases and J gave up 6 bases; unmatched junction bases: 8. Per germline, CDR1 SNHLY and CDR2 FYNNEI. The CDR3 length is 15 residues.

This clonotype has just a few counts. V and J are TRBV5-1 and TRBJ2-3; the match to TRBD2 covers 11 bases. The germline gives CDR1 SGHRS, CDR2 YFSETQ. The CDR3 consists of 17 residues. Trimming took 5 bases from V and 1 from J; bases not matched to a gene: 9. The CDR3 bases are TGCGCCAGCAGAAGGGTAGCGGGAGGGAACCGCACAGATACGCAGTATTTT. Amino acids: CASRRVAGGNRTDTQYF.

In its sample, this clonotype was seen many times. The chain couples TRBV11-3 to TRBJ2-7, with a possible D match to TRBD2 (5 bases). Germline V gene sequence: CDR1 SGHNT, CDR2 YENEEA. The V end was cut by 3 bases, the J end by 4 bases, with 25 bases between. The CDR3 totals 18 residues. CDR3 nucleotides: TGTGCCAGCAGCTTTAGTAGTGTTGGAGCGGTTCGGAGTTACGAGCAGTACTTC. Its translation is CASSFSSVGAVRSYEQYF.

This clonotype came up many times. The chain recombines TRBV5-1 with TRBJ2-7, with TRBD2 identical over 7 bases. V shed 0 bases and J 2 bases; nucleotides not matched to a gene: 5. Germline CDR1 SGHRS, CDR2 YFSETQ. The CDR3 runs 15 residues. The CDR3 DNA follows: TGCGCCAGCAGCTTGGTTGCGGGAGAACCCTACGAGCAGTACTTC. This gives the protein CASSLVAGEPYEQYF. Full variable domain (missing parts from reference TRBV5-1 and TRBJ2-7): KAGVTQTPRYLIKTRGQQVTLSCSPISGHRSVSWYQQTPGQGLQFLFEYFSETQRNKGNFPGRFSGRQFSNSRSEMNVSTLELGDSALYLCASSLVAGEPYEQYFGPGTRLTVT.

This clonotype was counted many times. CDR3 protein: CASSFTGTSGDTQYF. In nucleotides, the CDR3 is TGCGCCAGCAGCTTTACCGGGACTAGCGGGGATACGCAGTATTTT. The V call is TRBV5-1, the J call TRBJ2-3, with 12 bases matching TRBD2. The CDR3 is made up of 15 amino acids. The V and J ends lost 2 bases and 6 bases, in that order; junction bases with no gene match: 4. The germline gives CDR1 SGHRS, CDR2 YFSETQ.